A selection of T cell receptor beta chains follows, all from one sample in a study of tumour-infiltrating T cells in Burkitt lymphoma. Method: immunoSEQ multiplex PCR; TCRdb's copy keeps in-frame clones and lacks some. Of several thousand clones listed, over 60% are singletons. Sequenced sample: tumor tissue. All receptors come from a human donor with diffuse large B-cell lymphoma. CDR3s include the opening cysteine and the closing phenylalanine or tryptophan. The order of the fields is V gene, J gene, D gene, clone size, CDR3 DNA, CDR3 protein. D genes are given only for firm matches. Only part of the rows carry a size: once, few, many, or a class if the clone is expanded.

TRBV12-1	TRBJ1-2	NA	NA	TGTGCCAGCAGCTTATGGTACACCTTC	CASSLWYTF
TRBV5-5	TRBJ2-7	TRBD1	few	TGTGCCAGCAGCCTTCGAGTACAGGGGATTCGGTCCTACGAGCAGTACTTC	CASSLRVQGIRSYEQYF
TRBV11-2	TRBJ2-3	TRBD1	NA	TGTGCCAGCAGCATTACAGGGACAGCAGATACGCAGTATTTT	CASSITGTADTQYF
TRBV7-9	TRBJ2-7	NA	NA	TGTGCCAGCAGCTTAGTTTCCGGCGACGAGCAGTACTTC	CASSLVSGDEQYF
TRBV2	TRBJ2-7	TRBD2	NA	TGTGCCAGCGCCTGGAGTCTAGCGGGGGACGAGCAGTACTTC	CASAWSLAGDEQYF
TRBV7-6	TRBJ2-5	TRBD2	NA	TGTGCCAGCTCCACTCCGCGGGGGGAGACCCAGTACTTC	CASSTPRGETQYF
TRBV6-1	TRBJ1-1	NA	NA	TGTGCCAGCAGTGAAGCGCTGGACTGGGGGCGGGATGAAGCTTTCTTT	CASSEALDWGRDEAFF
TRBV27	TRBJ1-1	NA	NA	TGTGCCAGCAGTTTTTATGGTTCCCCTGAAGCTTTCTTT	CASSFYGSPEAFF
TRBV13	TRBJ2-7	NA	NA	TGTGCCAGCAGCTCGGGCCTCAAGGGGTCCTACGAGCAGTACTTC	CASSSGLKGSYEQYF
TRBV18	TRBJ2-3	NA	few	TGTGCCAGCTCACCGCCGGGGACAGATACGCAGTATTTT	CASSPPGTDTQYF
TRBV5-1	TRBJ2-7	TRBD1	NA	TGCGCCAGCTCCCCCGGGACAGTACTCTACGAGCAGTACTTC	CASSPGTVLYEQYF
TRBV2	TRBJ1-5	NA	few	TGTGCCAGCAGTGAAGCGTTCAGGGTGGGGCAGCCCCAGCATTTT	CASSEAFRVGQPQHF
TRBV7-9	TRBJ1-5	NA	NA	TGTGCCAGCAGCTTTGGGTGGGCGAATAGCAATCAGCCCCAGCATTTT	CASSFGWANSNQPQHF
TRBV18	TRBJ1-1	NA	few	TGTGCCAGCTCACCATCGGGACTTCGCATAATGAACACTGAAGCTTTCTTT	CASSPSGLRIMNTEAFF
TRBV29-1	TRBJ1-1	NA	NA	TGCAGCGTCGAGGCTGCGCCAGCTTTCTTT	CSVEAAPAFF
TRBV7-3	TRBJ2-3	NA	NA	TGTGCCAGCAGCTTAAAAGCCCCAATTCGAGGGAATTGCACAGATACGCAGTATTTT	CASSLKAPIRGNCTDTQYF
TRBV27	TRBJ2-7	NA	NA	TGTGCCAGCAGTTTAATGGTACCCTCCTACGAGCAGTACTTC	CASSLMVPSYEQYF
TRBV11-2	TRBJ1-6	TRBD1	few	TGTGCCAGCAGCCTAGGACAGGGGAACTCACCCCTCCACTTT	CASSLGQGNSPLHF
TRBV5-6	TRBJ2-7	TRBD2	NA	TGTGCCAGCAGCCCCAAACGGACTAGCGGGGGGGGCTACGAGCAGTACTTC	CASSPKRTSGGGYEQYF
TRBV5-4	TRBJ2-1	TRBD2	NA	TGTGCCAGCAGCTTGGGGCGGGGGGGATACAATGAGCAGTTCTTC	CASSLGRGGYNEQFF
TRBV2	TRBJ2-7	NA	NA	TGTGCCACCGGAAGGCAGTACTTC	CATGRQYF
TRBV5-1	TRBJ2-3	TRBD2	NA	TGCGCCAGCAGCTTCGGACTAGCGGGGGGAATAAGCACAGATACGCAGTATTTT	CASSFGLAGGISTDTQYF
TRBV6-5	TRBJ2-1	TRBD2	NA	TGTGCCAGTTCACTAGCGGGGGTCAATGAGCAGTTCTTC	CASSLAGVNEQFF
TRBV7-9	TRBJ2-3	NA	NA	TGTGCCAGCAGTGGCAAGCCAGATACGCAGTATTTT	CASSGKPDTQYF
TRBV10-3	TRBJ1-2	NA	few	TGTGCCAGCAGCCCGCTGGGTCCCAACTATGGCTACACCTTC	CASSPLGPNYGYTF
TRBV28	TRBJ2-7	TRBD2	NA	TGTGCCAGCAGTTCCGCCGGGGAGGGTGGCGACGAGCAGTACTTC	CASSSAGEGGDEQYF
TRBV4-3	TRBJ1-2	NA	NA	TGCGCCAGCAGCCAAGATGGGGGGCCGGCGGATGGCTACACCTTC	CASSQDGGPADGYTF
TRBV4-1	TRBJ2-5	TRBD2	NA	TGCGCCAGCAGCCAACTAAGCGGGGGGCGTCAAGAGACCCAGTACTTC	CASSQLSGGRQETQYF
TRBV5-6	TRBJ2-1	NA	NA	TGTACCAGCAGCTTGGCCATGAGGGATAGTGAGCAGTTCTTC	CTSSLAMRDSEQFF
TRBV9	TRBJ1-1	NA	NA	TGTGCCAGCAGCGTAGGGGGGATCACTGAAGCTTTCTTT	CASSVGGITEAFF
TRBV5-1	TRBJ2-7	NA	NA	TGCGCCAGCAGCTTGGGGGGGGGCCTCTACGAGCAGTACTTC	CASSLGGGLYEQYF
TRBV6-6	TRBJ1-4	NA	NA	TGTGCCAGCAGGCCGCATGCAACTAATGAAAAACTGTTTTTT	CASRPHATNEKLFF
TRBV5-1	TRBJ2-5	TRBD1	NA	TGCGCCAGCAGCTTACAGGGGCAAGAGACCCAGTACTTC	CASSLQGQETQYF
TRBV5-4	TRBJ2-5	NA	NA	TGTGCCAGCAGCTTGAGTCAGGACAGCGCGTTCCAAGAGACCCAGTACTTC	CASSLSQDSAFQETQYF
TRBV19	TRBJ1-5	NA	NA	TGTGCCAGTAGTATAGATCGGGCCGTCAATCAGCCCCAGCATTTT	CASSIDRAVNQPQHF
TRBV5-4	TRBJ2-7	TRBD2	NA	TGTGCCAGCAGCTCCGGACTAGCGGTCTACGAGCAGTACTTC	CASSSGLAVYEQYF
TRBV29-1	TRBJ2-1	NA	NA	TGCAGCGGCCGGGGTTCCTACAATGAGCAGTTCTTC	CSGRGSYNEQFF
TRBV13	TRBJ2-3	TRBD1	NA	TGTGCCAGCAGCCCGACAGGGGAAGGGCAGTATTTT	CASSPTGEGQYF
TRBV19	TRBJ1-2	NA	NA	TGTGCCAGTTCCGTGTTGGCTAACTATGGCTACACCTTC	CASSVLANYGYTF
TRBV5-1	TRBJ2-7	TRBD1	NA	TGCGCCAGCAGCCAAAAGGACAGGGGGCGGTACGAGCAGTACTTC	CASSQKDRGRYEQYF
TRBV6-1	TRBJ2-2	NA	NA	TGTGCCAGCATGGGGGTCCTGAACACCGGGGAGCTGTTTTTT	CASMGVLNTGELFF
TRBV7-9	TRBJ2-1	NA	NA	TGTGCCAGCAGCCGACCGTCAGGGGAGAGGAATGAGCAGTTCTTC	CASSRPSGERNEQFF
TRBV5-1	TRBJ2-7	TRBD1	few	TGCGCCAGCAGCCAGGACAGGGGTTACGAGCAGTACTTC	CASSQDRGYEQYF
TRBV5-4	TRBJ1-3	NA	NA	TGTGCCAGCAGCTTGGCGGGGGGCGAAAACACCATATATTTT	CASSLAGGENTIYF
TRBV13	TRBJ2-1	TRBD2	NA	TGTGCCAGCAGCGCTCCGGGGACTATCCTCCGCCGGGGTGAGCAGTTCTTC	CASSAPGTILRRGEQFF
TRBV19	TRBJ1-4	NA	NA	TGTGCCAGTAGTGAGGGACCGTCTGAAAAACTGTTTTTT	CASSEGPSEKLFF
TRBV19	TRBJ1-1	NA	NA	TGTGCCAGTAAAGACGGGGGTGGGAACACTGAAGCTTTCTTT	CASKDGGGNTEAFF
TRBV5-1	TRBJ1-2	NA	NA	TGCGCCAGCAGTTTCGGGGGGCTTCGAGATGGCTACACCTTC	CASSFGGLRDGYTF
TRBV9	TRBJ2-1	NA	few	TGTGCCAGCAGCGAGACTGGCCATTACAATGAGCAGTTCTTC	CASSETGHYNEQFF
TRBV5-4	TRBJ1-5	NA	NA	TGTGCCAGCAGCTCTGGGGGGCGGAAGCCCCAGCATTTT	CASSSGGRKPQHF
TRBV9	TRBJ1-3	NA	NA	TGTGCCAGCACCCGAGACGGACACACGTTCTCTGGAAACACCATATATTTT	CASTRDGHTFSGNTIYF